The 4 T cell receptor beta chains below come from one sample, sequenced in a study of blood T cells in healthy people across ages. A J-beta primer mix and a sample-barcoded 5' primer were used in a second PCR of roughly 6 to 12 cycles. TCRdb called the 5' RACE reads again in MiXCR, with one record for every CDR3 protein. The table has roughly 1,300,000 distinct CDR3 sequences, approximately 60% seen once. The sequencing sample was made of blood. These receptors originate from a man aged 18 to 35 in good health.

The J gene is TRBJ2-1, the V gene TRBV12-5; the D gene is possibly TRBD1 (5 bases). Germline values: CDR1 LGHNT, CDR2 FRNRAP. Trimming left V 4 bases short and J 10 bases short, with 5 bases between. The CDR3 consists of 10 residues. The CDR3 nucleotides are TGTGCTAGTGGTTGGGGCGAGCAGTTCTTC. Translating it yields CASGWGEQFF.

This clonotype was seen more than once but under ten times. This chain links TRBV2 with TRBJ2-4; 12 bases agree with TRBD2. This CDR3 has 15 residues. Germline V gene lookup returns CDR1 SNHLY and CDR2 FYNNEI. V lost 5 bases, J lost 7 bases, and 6 bases stayed unmatched. The CDR3 protein is CASSPTSGRWNIQYF. The DNA of the CDR3 is TGTGCCAGCAGTCCCACTAGCGGGAGGTGGAACATTCAGTACTTC.

V usage is TRBV7-9 and J usage is TRBJ2-5, with 7 nucleotides matching TRBD1. The J call is doubtful: the DNA matches TRBJ2-7 better. Germline loops: CDR1 SEHNR, CDR2 FQNEAQ (reference sequence). The CDR3 runs 15 residues. In nucleotides, the CDR3 is TGTGCCAGCAGCCCACGACAGGGTAAGGTCTACGAGCAGTACTTC. Translated: CASSPRQGKVYEQYF.

This clonotype occurred once. The J gene is TRBJ1-6, the V gene TRBV3-1; no clear D gene. This CDR3 is built from 14 residues. The germline V and J ends were trimmed by 4 bases and 7 bases, with 11 bases remaining between them. CDR1 LGHDT and CDR2 YNNKEL come from the germline V gene (reference sequence). This chain's CDR3 is CASSRRDLNSPLHF. As DNA, the CDR3 is TGTGCCAGCAGCCGGCGAGACTTAAATTCACCCCTCCACTTT. Using reference TRBV3-1 and TRBJ1-6 for the parts outside the CDR3, the full variable domain is DTAVSQTPKYLVTQMGNDKSIKCEQNLGHDTMYWYKQDSKKFLKIMFSYNNKELIINETVPNRFSPKSPDKAHLNLHINSLELGDSAVYFCASSRRDLNSPLHFGNGTRLTVT.